These 23 T cell receptor beta chains were all obtained from the same sample, sequenced in a study of preoperative IRX-2 immunotherapy in early breast cancer. The treatment denotes: preoperative locoregional IRX-2 cytokine immunotherapy. Measured with immunoSEQ multiplex PCR; TCRdb has only the in-frame clones, and not every one. The top ten clones hold less than 7.5% of a sample with around 25,000 clones, about three quarters of them seen once. Sample: lymph node tissue, taken after IRX-2 immunotherapy. Receptor source: a human donor with breast cancer.

V usage is TRBV10-3 and J usage is TRBJ2-7; weak D call: TRBD2 (5 bases). The CDR3 contains 16 residues. Germline V gene data show CDR1 as ENHRY and CDR2 as SYGVKD. V dropped 0 bases and J dropped 4 bases, with 16 bases sitting between them. CDR3 nucleotides: TGTGCCATCAGTGAGTCTTGGGCTAGCCATGGGTACGAGCAGTACTTC. Its translation: CAISESWASHGYEQYF.

The CDR3 loop reads CASSPRTGFYEQYF. The CDR3 nucleotides are TGTGCCAGCAGCCCCCGGACAGGCTTCTACGAGCAGTACTTC. The chain couples TRBV14 to TRBJ2-7, with 7 bases that match TRBD1. This CDR3 has 14 residues. V dropped 4 bases and J dropped 3; count of bases not matched to a gene: 6. Germline lookup yields CDR1 SGHDN and CDR2 FVKESK.

The rearrangement links TRBV18 to TRBJ1-5; D unclear. The V and J ends lost 3 bases and 0 bases respectively, with 9 bases between them. The CDR3 covers 15 residues. CDR1 is KGHSH and CDR2 is LQKENI in the germline V gene. CDR3 in amino acids: CASSPYSGSNQPQHF. CDR3 sequence (DNA): TGTGCCAGCTCACCTTACTCGGGTAGCAATCAGCCCCAGCATTTT. The variable domain in full, completed from reference TRBV18 and TRBJ1-5, reads NAGVMQNPRHLVRRRGQEARLRCSPMKGHSHVYWYRQLPEEGLKFMVYLQKENIIDESGMPKERFSAEFPKEGPSILRIQQVVRGDSAAYFCASSPYSGSNQPQHFGDGTRLSIL.

The genes are TRBV5-1 and TRBJ2-2; 9 bases map to TRBD1. Germline loops: CDR1 SGHRS, CDR2 YFSETQ. The length of the CDR3 is 15 residues. J lost 5 bases, V lost 4 bases, and 6 bases had no gene match. In nucleotides, the CDR3 is TGCGCCAGCAGCCCCGACAGGGGGGGTACCGGGGAGCTGTTTTTT. Protein: CASSPDRGGTGELFF.

The V gene is TRBV11-3, the J gene TRBJ2-3; maybe TRBD2 (5 bases). CDR3 length equals 16 residues. In germline, CDR1 is SGHNT, CDR2 YENEEA. Trimming stripped 3 bases from V and 6 bases from J, with 19 bases between. CDR3 sequence (DNA): TGTGCCAGCAGCTTGGGCGGGCTAGCCGGTGAGGATACGCAGTATTTT. Protein: CASSLGGLAGEDTQYF.

V and J are TRBV6-8 and TRBJ2-6; no clear D gene. The ends were cut back, 4 bases at V and 1 base at J, with 2 bases in the middle. The germline V gene has CDR1 MNHGY and CDR2 SAAAGT. The CDR3 spans 13 residues. CDR3 residues: CASSWSGANVLTF. CDR3 nucleotides: TGTGCCAGCAGTTGGTCTGGGGCCAACGTCCTGACTTTC.

The J gene is TRBJ2-1, the V gene TRBV7-6, with 16 bases aligning to TRBD2. The CDR3 runs 19 residues. The trim removed 6 bases at V and 6 bases at J, leaving 14 bases unmatched. Per germline, CDR1 SGHVS and CDR2 FNYEAQ. For the CDR3, the DNA is TGTGCCAGCAGTTTCGTTACCGGGACTAGCGGGAGGGCCCCCAATGAGCAGTTCTTC. As protein: CASSFVTGTSGRAPNEQFF.

This sequence joins TRBV5-1 and TRBJ2-1; TRBD1 aligns across 8 bases. Losses at the gene ends were 5 bases for V and 4 bases for J; bases not matched to a gene: 8. The CDR3 runs 15 residues. The germline CDR1 and CDR2 sequences are SGHRS and YFSETQ. The CDR3 DNA is TGCGCCAGCAGTTCCGGGACAGGAGTATACAATGAGCAGTTCTTC. Amino acid sequence: CASSSGTGVYNEQFF.

The sample holds a few counts of this clone. The V gene is TRBV5-1, the J gene TRBJ2-2; D gene uncertain. The CDR3 is made up of 14 amino acids. Germline CDR1 and CDR2: SGHRS and YFSETQ. V lost 0 bases and J 1 base, leaving 4 bases between the germline ends. CDR3 sequence: CASSLGQNTGELFF. The CDR3 DNA reads as TGCGCCAGCAGCTTGGGGCAGAACACCGGGGAGCTGTTTTTT.

The V and J genes are TRBV28 and TRBJ1-4; 7 positions match TRBD1. The CDR3 consists of 15 residues. Germline CDR1 is MDHEN and CDR2 is SYDVKM. V trimming: 7 bases; J trimming: 0 bases; junction bases outside the gene matches: 5. CDR3 loop: CASIDQGATNEKLFF. In DNA, the CDR3 is TGTGCCAGCATCGACCAGGGGGCAACTAATGAAAAACTGTTTTTT.

This sequence joins TRBV10-2 and TRBJ1-2; TRBD1 is a possible D gene (5 bases). This CDR3 comprises 16 residues. From germline, CDR1 is WSHSY and CDR2 SAAADI. Trimming removed 2 bases at V and 3 bases at J, with 16 bases between. CDR3 DNA: TGCGCCAGCAGTGAGCCGGCTTCGGGCAGGGACTATGGCTACACCTTC. It is translated as CASSEPASGRDYGYTF.

The V and J genes are TRBV7-7 and TRBJ2-7; D may match TRBD1 or TRBD2 (5 bases each). The CDR3 is 16 amino acids. Germline V CDR1 and CDR2: SSHAT, FNYEAQ (reference sequence). Trimming stripped 1 base from V and 2 bases from J, with 15 bases between. The CDR3 sequence: CASSLGGWRFAYEQYF. The CDR3 nucleotides are TGTGCCAGCAGCTTAGGGGGGTGGCGGTTCGCCTACGAGCAGTACTTC.

V gene TRBV29-1 combines with J gene TRBJ1-1; D is ambiguous. V dropped 7 bases and J dropped 3 bases, with 12 bases sitting between them. This CDR3 has 12 residues. The germline gives CDR1 SQVTM, CDR2 ANQGSEA. CDR3 coding DNA: TGCAGCGCCCCGGACGGATACACTGAAGCTTTCTTT. Its protein product is CSAPDGYTEAFF.

V gene TRBV28 combines with J gene TRBJ1-1; TRBD1 aligns across 7 bases. CDR1 is MDHEN and CDR2 is SYDVKM in the germline V gene. The length of the CDR3 is 13 residues. The trim removed 5 bases at V and 7 bases at J, leaving 7 bases unmatched. CDR3 nucleotides: TGTGCCAGCAGTCGAGGGACAGTACTTGAAGCTTTCTTT. Encoded protein: CASSRGTVLEAFF.

The chain has TRBV19 and TRBJ2-2; the D gene is possibly TRBD1 (5 bases). V lost 3 bases and J lost 2, with 13 bases in between. This CDR3 spans 16 amino acids. CDR1 is LNHDA and CDR2 is SQIVND in the germline V gene (reference sequence). Here the CDR3 reads CASSILDSYNTGELFF. CDR3 DNA: TGTGCCAGTAGTATCTTAGACAGCTACAACACCGGGGAGCTGTTTTTT.

The chain combines TRBV19 with TRBJ2-5; 11 bases fit TRBD1. CDR3 length equals 14 residues. V lost 9 bases, J lost 5 bases, and 8 bases stayed unmatched. Germline V CDR1 and CDR2: LNHDA, SQIVND (reference sequence). This CDR3 is CASQGQGGPETQYF. The CDR3 DNA reads as TGTGCCAGCCAGGGACAGGGGGGCCCGGAGACCCAGTACTTC.

This chain uses TRBV19 with TRBJ2-7, with 10 nucleotides matching TRBD2. CDR1 is LNHDA, CDR2 SQIVND, per germline (reference sequence). CDR3 length: 15 amino acids. The V segment lost 4 bases and the J segment 4 bases; nucleotides outside the gene matches: 7. The CDR3 protein is CASSTPRTSGYEQYF. The CDR3 nucleotides read TGTGCCAGTAGTACCCCCCGGACTAGCGGTTACGAGCAGTACTTC.

The V gene is TRBV19, the J gene TRBJ2-1; D is ambiguous. Germline CDR1 is LNHDA and CDR2 is SQIVND (reference sequence). This CDR3 contains 12 residues. Trimming removed 3 bases from V and 10 bases from J, with 10 bases in between. This CDR3 reads CASSIDGSEQFF. In nucleotides, the CDR3 is TGTGCCAGTAGTATTGATGGATCAGAGCAGTTCTTC.

This clone was seen once. The chain carries TRBV7-6 and TRBJ2-3, with a weak D call TRBD2 (5 bases). V shed 2 bases and J shed 0 bases, with 21 bases lying between them. The CDR3 has 19 amino acids. Germline values: CDR1 SGHVS, CDR2 FNYEAQ. In DNA, the CDR3 is TGTGCCAGCAGCTTATCGGGGTACAGTGAATATGCTAGCACAGATACGCAGTATTTT. Residues: CASSLSGYSEYASTDTQYF.

This CDR3 is CASSLTGSNEKLFF. CDR3 sequence (DNA): TGTGCCAGCAGTTTAACAGGGTCTAATGAAAAACTGTTTTTT. The chain couples TRBV28 to TRBJ1-4; maybe TRBD1 (6 bases). CDR3 length: 14 residues. The germline V gene has CDR1 MDHEN and CDR2 SYDVKM. The V end lost 2 bases, the J end lost 3 bases, and 7 bases lay between the germline ends.

The chain has TRBV14 and TRBJ2-1; no reliable D call. The CDR3 spans 16 residues. The V and J ends lost 0 bases and 2 bases respectively, with 11 bases between them. Germline CDR1 SGHDN, CDR2 FVKESK. CDR3 in amino acids: CASSQETSTTYNEQFF. CDR3 bases: TGTGCCAGCAGCCAAGAAACCAGCACTACCTACAATGAGCAGTTCTTC.

The chain joins TRBV6-8 to TRBJ2-5; 7 nucleotides match TRBD1. This CDR3 comprises 16 residues. Germline V lookup: CDR1 MNHGY, CDR2 SAAAGT. V shed 0 bases and J 1 base; nucleotides not matched to a gene: 5. CDR3 nucleotide sequence: TGTGCCAGCAGTTACTCGGCACAGGGGACCCAAGAGACCCAGTACTTC. Translated, it gives CASSYSAQGTQETQYF.

The V and J genes are TRBV7-8 and TRBJ2-7, with 7 bases fitting TRBD1. Germline CDR1 SGHVS, CDR2 FQNEAQ. The trim removed 3 bases at V and 6 bases at J, leaving 8 bases unmatched. The CDR3 has 14 amino acids. CDR3 protein: CASSFTGALSEQYF. The CDR3 region has the DNA TGTGCCAGCAGCTTCACAGGGGCGTTAAGCGAGCAGTACTTC.